This T cell receptor beta chain was recorded in a study of breast tumors, draining lymph nodes, adjacent tissues. Overall study findings and caveats: Tumor and nontumor repertoires were significantly more similar in luminal-like than in basal-like breast cancer. Tumor repertoires ranked between lymph nodes and nontumor tissue in diversity, with V and J gene preferences.

This clonotype has just a few counts. The target antigen is unknown. Via MiXCR, TCRdb re-called the multiplex PCR reads, giving one row per CDR3 protein. The data show roughly 12,000 distinct CDR3 sequences, with approximately 50% seen just once and about a third held by the top ten. The J segment lost 0 bases and the V segment lost 5 bases, leaving 4 bases of the junction unmatched. CDR3 length: 16 residues. Germline V gene sequence: CDR1 SGHNT, CDR2 YENEEA. Sequencing was done on a sample of breast tumor tissue. This TCR was sampled from a female donor with breast cancer. Some clones in this sample may be carry-over from other donors' samples. The chain links TRBV11-3 to TRBJ2-3; 11 nucleotides match TRBD2. CDR3 in DNA: TGTGCCAGCAGCACGGGACTAGCGGTGAGCACAGATACGCAGTATTTT. It codes for CASSTGLAVSTDTQYF. The full variable domain, completed using reference TRBV11-3 and TRBJ2-3, is EAGVVQSPRYKIIEKKQPVAFWCNPISGHNTLYWYLQNLGQGPELLIRYENEEAVDDSQLPKDRFSAERLKGVDSTLKIQPAELGDSAVYLCASSTGLAVSTDTQYFGPGTRLTVL.